The 10 T cell receptor beta chains in this list originate from one sample, sequenced in a study of monozygotic twins with inflammatory bowel disease. TCRdb re-analyzed the 5' RACE reads; it lists each CDR3 protein once, without DNA. The sample table sets out around 400,000 distinct CDR3 sequences. Specimen: blood. These receptors were obtained from a human donor with ulcerative colitis or Crohn's disease, or a healthy co-twin of an affected twin (not recorded which).

The chain joins TRBV20-1 to TRBJ1-4; the D gene TCRdb calls, TRBD1, cannot be checked with no DNA. Germline V gene sequence: CDR1 DFQATT, CDR2 SNEGSKA (reference sequence). The CDR3 has 13 amino acids. The CDR3 sequence is CSADLAGAKKLFF.

The chain employs TRBV6-6 and TRBJ1-1. CDR3 length: 12 amino acids. In germline, CDR1 is MNHNY, CDR2 SVGAGI (reference sequence). This chain's CDR3 is CASTRRNTEAFF.

The chain is built from TRBV9 and TRBJ2-2; TCRdb gives TRBD1 as the D gene, but with no DNA this cannot be confirmed. The germline V gene has CDR1 SGDLS and CDR2 YYNGEE. This CDR3 contains 16 residues. The CDR3 is CASSPRDRGITGELFF. Supplemented by reference TRBV9 and TRBJ2-2, the full variable domain reads DSGVTQTPKHLITATGQRVTLRCSPRSGDLSVYWYQQSLDQGLQFLIQYYNGEERAKGNILERFSAQQFPDLHSELNLSSLELGDSALYFCASSPRDRGITGELFFGEGSRLTVL.

This chain's CDR3 is CASSLSQSYGYTF. The chain employs TRBV27 and TRBJ1-2. The germline gives CDR1 MNHEY, CDR2 SMNVEV (reference sequence). The CDR3 has 13 amino acids.

The chain couples TRBV5-1 to TRBJ2-1; TCRdb designates TRBD2, a call that cannot be tested without DNA. The CDR3 runs 16 residues. Germline lookup yields CDR1 SGHRS and CDR2 YFSETQ. The chain's CDR3 is CASSPGLAGGQNEQFF. The whole variable domain, remainder taken from reference TRBV5-1 and TRBJ2-1, is KAGVTQTPRYLIKTRGQQVTLSCSPISGHRSVSWYQQTPGQGLQFLFEYFSETQRNKGNFPGRFSGRQFSNSRSEMNVSTLELGDSALYLCASSPGLAGGQNEQFFGPGTRLTVL.

V and J are TRBV19 and TRBJ1-2. Germline lookup yields CDR1 LNHDA and CDR2 SQIVND (reference sequence). The CDR3 length is 12 residues. The CDR3 reads CASSPEAYGYTF.

CDR3 loop: CASSLWRGDSHANVLTF. V and J are TRBV7-9 and TRBJ2-6; TCRdb's D call of TRBD2 is untestable without DNA. This CDR3 has 17 residues. The germline CDR1 and CDR2 sequences are SEHNR and FQNEAQ (reference sequence).

The V gene is TRBV3-1, the J gene TRBJ1-1; TCRdb names TRBD1, which stays unverified in the absence of DNA. Germline values: CDR1 LGHDT, CDR2 YNNKEL (reference sequence). The CDR3 extends over 13 amino acids. Here the CDR3 reads CASSQDRRGQAFF.

This chain connects TRBV5-1 to TRBJ2-7; TCRdb designates TRBD1, a call that cannot be tested without DNA. CDR1 is SGHRS, CDR2 YFSETQ, per germline. The CDR3 has 15 residues. The CDR3 loop is CASSRETGGIYEQYF.

The chain is built from TRBV5-1 and TRBJ2-2. CDR3 size: 14 residues. Looked up from germline, CDR1 is SGHRS and CDR2 is YFSETQ. CDR3 region: CASSSQINTGELFF.